The 7 T cell receptor beta chains reported below all come from one sample, sequenced in a study of T cell repertoires in cytomegalovirus infection. The antigens of these receptors remain unknown. MiXCR, applied by TCRdb to the reads, yields one record per CDR3 protein. The table includes hundreds of thousands of distinct CDR3 sequences, about 31% detected once. The sequencing used cultured CD8+ T cells from PBMCs, collected from culture after CMV antigen stimulation. These receptors were collected from a human donor in good health (CMV status not recorded). Some clones in this sample may be carry-over from other donors' samples.

This chain links TRBV4-1 with TRBJ2-3, with 11 bases that match TRBD2. The CDR3 is 16 amino acids. CDR1 is MGHRA, CDR2 YSYEKL, per germline. Losses at the gene ends were 4 bases for V and 2 bases for J; bases not matched to a gene: 5. The CDR3 sequence: CASSLPSGGHTDTQYF. CDR3 nucleotides: TGCGCCAGCAGCCTACCTAGCGGGGGGCACACAGATACGCAGTATTTT.

This clonotype turned up a few times. This chain links TRBV12-3 or TRBV12-4 with TRBJ2-1; 8 bases agree with TRBD2. This CDR3 spans 16 amino acids. J lost 0 bases, V lost 10 bases, and 11 bases had no gene match. The CDR3 sequence: CAIYPSGRSSYNEQFF. As DNA, the CDR3 is TGTGCCATCTACCCTAGCGGGCGTAGCTCCTACAATGAGCAGTTCTTC.

This clonotype has more than one count but fewer than ten. The chain combines TRBV27 with TRBJ2-3; 15 bases align to TRBD2. The CDR3 spans 17 residues. CDR1 MNHEY and CDR2 SMNVEV come from the germline V gene (reference sequence). J lost 3 bases, V lost 1 base, and 2 bases had no gene match. The CDR3 region is CASSLWGLAGGTDTQYF. CDR3 DNA: TGTGCCAGCAGTTTATGGGGACTAGCGGGGGGTACAGATACGCAGTATTTT.

The rearrangement links TRBV19 to TRBJ1-1; perhaps TRBD1 as D (5 bases). Per the germline V gene, CDR1 is LNHDA and CDR2 is SQIVND (reference sequence). The V end was cut by 6 bases, the J end by 0 bases, with 17 bases between. This CDR3 comprises 16 residues. The CDR3 reads CASRSPLGVLNTEAFF. The CDR3 nucleotides are TGTGCCAGTAGGTCGCCCTTGGGGGTGTTGAACACTGAAGCTTTCTTT.

J is TRBJ2-1 and V is TRBV7-8; 8 nucleotides match TRBD2. This CDR3 contains 15 residues. Germline CDR1 SGHVS, CDR2 FQNEAQ. The V and J ends lost 5 bases and 6 bases, in that order; junction bases with no gene match: 9. CDR3: CASSHDLAGGNEQFF. For the CDR3, the DNA is TGTGCCAGCAGCCACGACCTCGCGGGGGGCAATGAGCAGTTCTTC.

J is TRBJ2-5 and V is TRBV4-1; D is unclear. Germline CDR1 MGHRA, CDR2 YSYEKL. The CDR3 sequence is 13 residues long. Between the trimmed V and J ends, which lost 0 bases and 1 base, there was a span of 3 bases. CDR3 sequence reads: CASSQDFQETQYF. In nucleotides, the CDR3 is TGCGCCAGCAGCCAAGATTTCCAAGAGACCCAGTACTTC.

This clonotype has only a few counts. This sequence joins TRBV4-1 and TRBJ2-3; weak D call: TRBD2 (6 bases). The V and J ends lost 4 bases and 5 bases respectively, with 25 bases between them. Germline CDR1 MGHRA, CDR2 YSYEKL. The CDR3 length is 18 residues. The CDR3 sequence is CASSPDDASSGPKDTQYF. In nucleotides, the CDR3 is TGCGCCAGCAGCCCGGACGATGCTAGTAGCGGTCCCAAAGATACGCAGTATTTT.